Below, 5 T cell receptor beta chains from the same sample are listed, as sequenced in a study of T cells after yellow fever vaccination. TCRdb processed the 5' RACE reads anew with MiXCR; each CDR3 protein has one entry. The table records 450,000 to 600,000 distinct CDR3 sequences, about a sixth of them present only once. The sample was PBMCs, taken roughly 5 days after the first yellow fever vaccination. These receptor sequences come from a young man who received the YFV17D yellow fever vaccine.

This clonotype was picked up many times. The genes are TRBV4-2 and TRBJ1-2; D not resolved. The ends were cut back, 2 bases at V and 3 bases at J, with 7 bases in the middle. This CDR3 spans 13 amino acids. Per the germline V gene, CDR1 is LGHNA and CDR2 is YNFKEQ. The CDR3 reads CASSQPGDYGYTF. DNA of the CDR3: TGTGCCAGCAGCCAACCCGGGGACTATGGCTACACCTTC.

This clonotype was picked up a small number of times. This chain connects TRBV7-9 to TRBJ1-2; no clear D. V lost 1 base, J lost 4 bases, and 10 bases lay in between. The CDR3 covers 14 residues. Germline CDR1 and CDR2: SEHNR and FQNEAQ (reference sequence). The CDR3 loop reads CASSLVVLVYGYTF. CDR3 sequence (DNA): TGTGCCAGCAGCTTAGTGGTTTTAGTCTATGGCTACACCTTC.

The J gene is TRBJ1-4, the V gene TRBV7-2; 10 bases are a match to TRBD1. CDR3 length: 14 amino acids. The junction had 4 bases not matched to a gene; V was cut back by 5 bases and J by 7 bases. Germline CDR1 and CDR2: SGHTA and FQGNSA. CDR3: CASSPGQGSEKLFF. CDR3 coding DNA: TGTGCCAGCAGCCCGGGACAGGGGTCTGAAAAACTGTTTTTT.

CDR3 protein: CASSLDTTGGLGEQYF. Here the CDR3 DNA reads TGTGCCAGCAGCTTGGATACGACAGGGGGCTTGGGGGAGCAGTACTTC. The rearrangement uses TRBV5-6 and TRBJ2-7; 10 nucleotides line up with TRBD1. Trimming at V came to 0 bases and at J to 7 bases, leaving 10 bases not matched to a gene. CDR1 and CDR2 from the germline V gene are SGHDT and YYEEEE. CDR3 length: 16 amino acids.

In this sample, this clonotype turned up a few times. The chain uses TRBV12-3 or TRBV12-4 and TRBJ1-6; D call uncertain. This CDR3 comprises 15 residues. The germline V and J ends were trimmed by 2 bases and 10 bases, with 15 bases remaining between them. CDR3 in DNA: TGTGCCAGCAGTTTAATCGGAGCAAGAGGCTCACCCCTCCACTTT. Translation gives CASSLIGARGSPLHF.